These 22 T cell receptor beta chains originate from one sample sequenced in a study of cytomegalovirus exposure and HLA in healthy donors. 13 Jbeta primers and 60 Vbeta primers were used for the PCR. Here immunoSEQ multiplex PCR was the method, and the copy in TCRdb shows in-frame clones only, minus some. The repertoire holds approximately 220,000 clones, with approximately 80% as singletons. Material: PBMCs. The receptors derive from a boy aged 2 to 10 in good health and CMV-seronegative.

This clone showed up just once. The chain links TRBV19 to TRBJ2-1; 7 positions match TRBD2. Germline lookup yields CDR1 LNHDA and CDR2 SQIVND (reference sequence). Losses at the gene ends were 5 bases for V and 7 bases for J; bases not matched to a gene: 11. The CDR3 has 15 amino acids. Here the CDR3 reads CASSLEGREYNEQFF. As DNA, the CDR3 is TGTGCCAGTAGTCTCGAAGGGCGGGAGTATAATGAGCAGTTCTTC.

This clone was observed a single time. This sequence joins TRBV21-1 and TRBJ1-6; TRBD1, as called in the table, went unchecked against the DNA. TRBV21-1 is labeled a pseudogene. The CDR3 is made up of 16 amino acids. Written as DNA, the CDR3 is TGTGCCAGCAGCAAAGAGGCACAGGCCCGTAATTCACCCCTCCACTTT. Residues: CASSKEAQARNSPLHF.

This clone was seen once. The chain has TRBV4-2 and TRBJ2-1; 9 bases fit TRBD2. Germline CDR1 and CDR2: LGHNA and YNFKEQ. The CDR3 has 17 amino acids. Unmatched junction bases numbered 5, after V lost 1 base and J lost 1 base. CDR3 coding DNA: TGTGCCAGCAGCCAAGCTGCTAGCGGGGTTTCCTACAATGAGCAGTTCTTC. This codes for CASSQAASGVSYNEQFF.

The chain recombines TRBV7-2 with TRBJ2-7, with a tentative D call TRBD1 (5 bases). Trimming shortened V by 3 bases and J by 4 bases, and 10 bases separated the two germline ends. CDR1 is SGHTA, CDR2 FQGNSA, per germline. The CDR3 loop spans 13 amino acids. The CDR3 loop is CASSFRRAYEQYF. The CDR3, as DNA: TGTGCCAGCAGCTTCCGCAGGGCGTACGAGCAGTACTTC. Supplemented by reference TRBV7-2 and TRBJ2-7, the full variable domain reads GAGVSQSPSNKVTEKGKDVELRCDPISGHTALYWYRQSLGQGLEFLIYFQGNSAPDKSGLPSDRFSAERTGGSVSTLTIQRTQQEDSAVYLCASSFRRAYEQYFGPGTRLTVT.

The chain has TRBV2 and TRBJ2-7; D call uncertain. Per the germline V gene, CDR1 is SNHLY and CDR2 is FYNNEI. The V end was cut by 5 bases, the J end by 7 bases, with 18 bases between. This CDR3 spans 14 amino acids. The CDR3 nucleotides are TGTGCCAGCAGTTACGACGGCCCCTCGGGTGAGCAGTACTTC. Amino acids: CASSYDGPSGEQYF.

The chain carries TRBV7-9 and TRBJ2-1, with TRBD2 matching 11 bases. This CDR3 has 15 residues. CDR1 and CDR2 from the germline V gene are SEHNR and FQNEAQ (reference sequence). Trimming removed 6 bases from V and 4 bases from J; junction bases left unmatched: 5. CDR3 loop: CASRLGLAEYNEQFF. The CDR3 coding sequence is TGTGCCAGCAGGTTGGGACTAGCGGAGTACAATGAGCAGTTCTTC.

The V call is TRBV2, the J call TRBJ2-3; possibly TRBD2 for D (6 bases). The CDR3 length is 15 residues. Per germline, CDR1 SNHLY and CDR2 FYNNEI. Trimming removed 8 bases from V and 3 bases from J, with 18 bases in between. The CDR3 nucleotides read TGTGCCAGCGGATCCCGGGACGGACTAACAGATACGCAGTATTTT. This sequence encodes CASGSRDGLTDTQYF. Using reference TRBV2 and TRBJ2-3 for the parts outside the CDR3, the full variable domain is EPEVTQTPSHQVTQMGQEVILRCVPISNHLYFYWYRQILGQKVEFLVSFYNNEISEKSEIFDDQFSVERPDGSNFTLKIRSTKLEDSAMYFCASGSRDGLTDTQYFGPGTRLTVL.

Here the CDR3 reads CSVSTGDTEAFF. The CDR3 nucleotides read TGCAGCGTTAGTACGGGGGACACTGAAGCTTTCTTT. V usage is TRBV29-1 and J usage is TRBJ1-1; maybe TRBD1 (5 bases). The CDR3 is 12 residues long. Germline lookup yields CDR1 SQVTM and CDR2 ANQGSEA. V was pared by 5 bases and J by 3 bases, with 10 bases between.

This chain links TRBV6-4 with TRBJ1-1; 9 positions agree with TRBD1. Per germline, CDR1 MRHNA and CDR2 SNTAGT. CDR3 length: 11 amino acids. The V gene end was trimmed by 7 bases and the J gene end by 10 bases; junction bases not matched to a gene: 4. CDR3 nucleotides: TGTGCCAGCACCAGGACAGGGGTAGCTTTCTTT. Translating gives CASTRTGVAFF.

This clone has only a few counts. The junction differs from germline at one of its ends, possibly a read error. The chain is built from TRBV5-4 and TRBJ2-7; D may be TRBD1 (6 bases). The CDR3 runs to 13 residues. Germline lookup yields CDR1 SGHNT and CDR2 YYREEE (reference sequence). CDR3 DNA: TGTGCTACCACTGGGACAACCTCCCACGAGCAGTACTTC. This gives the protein CATTGTTSHEQYF. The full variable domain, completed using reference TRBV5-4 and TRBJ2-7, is ETGVTQSPTHLIKTRGQQVTLRCSSQSGHNTVSWYQQALGQGPQFIFQYYREEENGRGNFPPRFSGLQFPNYSSELNVNALELDDSALYLCATTGTTSHEQYFGPGTRLTVT.

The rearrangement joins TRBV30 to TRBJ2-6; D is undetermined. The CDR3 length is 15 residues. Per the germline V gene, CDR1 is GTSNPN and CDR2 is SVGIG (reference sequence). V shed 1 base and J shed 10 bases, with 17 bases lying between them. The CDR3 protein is CAWSEPPRASNVLTF. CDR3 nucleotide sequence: TGTGCCTGGAGTGAGCCCCCAAGAGCCTCGAACGTCCTGACTTTC.

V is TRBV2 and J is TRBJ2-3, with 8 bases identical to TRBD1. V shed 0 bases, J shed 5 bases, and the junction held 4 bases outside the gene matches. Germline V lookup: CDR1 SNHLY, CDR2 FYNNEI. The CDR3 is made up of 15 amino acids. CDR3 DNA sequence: TGTGCCAGCAGTGAAGCGGGACAGGCGGGAGATACGCAGTATTTT. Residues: CASSEAGQAGDTQYF.

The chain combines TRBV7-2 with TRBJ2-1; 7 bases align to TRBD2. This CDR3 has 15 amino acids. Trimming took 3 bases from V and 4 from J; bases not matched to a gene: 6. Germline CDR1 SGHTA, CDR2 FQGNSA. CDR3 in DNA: TGTGCCAGCAGCTTCGGCCTAGCGGAGTACAATGAGCAGTTCTTC. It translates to CASSFGLAEYNEQFF. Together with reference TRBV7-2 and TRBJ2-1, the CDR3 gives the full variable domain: GAGVSQSPSNKVTEKGKDVELRCDPISGHTALYWYRQSLGQGLEFLIYFQGNSAPDKSGLPSDRFSAERTGGSVSTLTIQRTQQEDSAVYLCASSFGLAEYNEQFFGPGTRLTVL.

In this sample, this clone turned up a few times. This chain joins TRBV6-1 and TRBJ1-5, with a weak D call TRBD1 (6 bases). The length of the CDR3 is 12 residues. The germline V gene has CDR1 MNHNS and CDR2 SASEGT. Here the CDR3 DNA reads TGTGTCATAACAGGGAGCAATCAGCCCCAGCATTTT. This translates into CVITGSNQPQHF.

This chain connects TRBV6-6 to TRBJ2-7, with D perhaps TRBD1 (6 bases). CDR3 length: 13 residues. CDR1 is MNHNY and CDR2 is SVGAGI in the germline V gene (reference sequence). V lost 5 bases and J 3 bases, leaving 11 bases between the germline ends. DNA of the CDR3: TGTGCCAGCAGTGAGCCAGGGGACTACGAGCAGTACTTC. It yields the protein CASSEPGDYEQYF.

As DNA, the CDR3 is TGTGCCAGCAGTTACTCCGGGGGAGGTCAGTATGGCTACACCTTC. Protein product: CASSYSGGGQYGYTF. V and J are TRBV6-5 and TRBJ1-2; maybe TRBD1 (5 bases). Between the trimmed V and J ends, which lost 0 bases and 5 bases, there was a span of 13 bases. Per the germline V gene, CDR1 is MNHEY and CDR2 is SVGAGI. There are 15 residues in the CDR3.

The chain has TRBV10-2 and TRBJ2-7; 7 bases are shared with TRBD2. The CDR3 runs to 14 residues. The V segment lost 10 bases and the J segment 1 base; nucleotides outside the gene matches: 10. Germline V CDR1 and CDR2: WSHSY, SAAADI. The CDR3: CATWPGLVSYEQYF. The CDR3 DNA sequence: TGCGCCACCTGGCCCGGACTAGTGTCCTACGAGCAGTACTTC.

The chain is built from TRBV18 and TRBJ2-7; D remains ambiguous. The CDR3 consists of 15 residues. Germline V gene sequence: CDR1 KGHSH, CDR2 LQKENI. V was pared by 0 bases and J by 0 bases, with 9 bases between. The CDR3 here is CASSPPASSSYEQYF. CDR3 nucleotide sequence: TGTGCCAGCTCACCACCTGCTTCGAGCTCCTACGAGCAGTACTTC.

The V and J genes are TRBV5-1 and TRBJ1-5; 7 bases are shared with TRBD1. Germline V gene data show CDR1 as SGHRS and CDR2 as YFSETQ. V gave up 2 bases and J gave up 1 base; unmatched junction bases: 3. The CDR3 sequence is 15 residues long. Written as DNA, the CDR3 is TGCGCCAGCAGCTTCGCAGGGGGGAGCAATCAGCCCCAGCATTTT. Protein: CASSFAGGSNQPQHF.

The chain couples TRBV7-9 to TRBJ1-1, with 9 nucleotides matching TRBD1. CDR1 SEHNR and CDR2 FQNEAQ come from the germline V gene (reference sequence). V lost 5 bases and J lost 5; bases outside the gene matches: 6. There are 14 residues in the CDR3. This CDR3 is CASSPRTGVTEAFF. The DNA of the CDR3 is TGTGCCAGCAGCCCACGGACAGGGGTGACTGAAGCTTTCTTT.

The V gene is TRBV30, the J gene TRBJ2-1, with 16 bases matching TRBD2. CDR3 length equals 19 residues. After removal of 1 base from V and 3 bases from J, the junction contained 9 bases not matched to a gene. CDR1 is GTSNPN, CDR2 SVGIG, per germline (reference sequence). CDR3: CAWSAMGLAGGPIYNEQFF. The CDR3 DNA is TGTGCCTGGAGTGCGATGGGACTAGCGGGAGGGCCGATCTACAATGAGCAGTTCTTC.

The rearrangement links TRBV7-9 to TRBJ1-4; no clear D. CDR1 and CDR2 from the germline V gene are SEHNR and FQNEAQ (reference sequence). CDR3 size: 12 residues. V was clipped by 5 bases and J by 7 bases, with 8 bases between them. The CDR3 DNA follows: TGTGCCAGCAGCCCGTCGAGTGAAAAACTGTTTTTT. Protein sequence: CASSPSSEKLFF.